This TCR beta chain was profiled in a study of CD8+CD57+ T cells in acquired aplastic anemia. Overall study context: Isolated CD4+ and CD8+ cells, once sorted, yielded DNA averaging roughly 3.4 ug.

TCR beta VDJ and CDR3 profiles were obtained from a genomic DNA template. Via MiXCR, TCRdb re-called the reads, giving one row per CDR3 protein. The sample carries 100,000 to 150,000 distinct CDR3 sequences, 48% recorded once. This clonotype was counted ten times or more. V was shortened by 5 bases and J by 4 bases, with 17 bases between the two germline ends. The CDR3 length is 15 residues. V is TRBV12-3 or TRBV12-4 and J is TRBJ1-2, with D uncertain. The receptor comes from a human donor in good health, serving as a control. What was sequenced was sorted CD4+, CD8+, or CD8+CD57+ T cells (not recorded which) from PBMCs. The CDR3: CASSAYSDGIYGYTF. For the CDR3, the DNA is TGTGCCAGCAGTGCGTACTCGGACGGAATCTATGGCTACACCTTC.